What follows is one T cell receptor (beta chain) and its context. Its antigen is currently not known. It has no much larger one-base neighbor in the sample; base qualities were not kept. The Quick-DNA Microprep Kit was used to extract genomic DNA from the sorted cells. Amplification of TCRbeta DNA was done with the immunoSEQ hsTCRbeta kit, following the protocol from the manufacturer. An Illumina MiSeq instrument was used to sequence the TCRbeta libraries. The study's own analysis went as follows. After out-of-frame sequences were removed, 2 million to 2.5 million distinct TCRbeta sequences remained, averaging about 67,000 per individual. Each individual was scored according to the count of 150 to 200 previously reported CMV-associated TCRbeta sequences and the total productive distinct TCRbeta count. A beta-binomial model was reimplemented in Python, and scikit-learn random forests with default parameters were trained on data from the US cohort. Classifier performance on the Belgian cohort was summarized as median AUC with percentile confidence intervals calculated over 10,000 bootstrap iterations. TCRdb limited this immuneACCESS table to in-frame rearrangements with V and J called. A share of clones is missing; checked studies link under half to unresolved V genes, and the rest is unexplained. V and J calls and clone size are given by that table; D and trimming were obtained from the DNA. The sample yields around 62,000 clones; 60% to 85% were counted once. Approximately 4.5% of the sample is in the top ten clones.

Taken from cysteine to phenylalanine, the CDR3 has 14 residues. Only the CDR3 portion is preserved as DNA: 42 bases, with reading frame beginning at the first base. V is trimmed back by 3 bases and J by 4 bases, and the junction contains 4 bases that no gene match accounts for. The germline V gene supplies CDR1 SQVTM and CDR2 ANQGSEA. A FACSAria II was used to sort memory CD4+ T cells, defined as single viable CD3+CD4+CD8-CD45RO+ cells. CMV serostatus was assessed using a Roche Elecsys assay, by which serum IgG against CMV pp150, pp28, p38 and p52 was detected. Once the samples were thawed, total CD4+ T cells were enriched through positive selection using CD4 magnetic microbeads. The samples came from a separate study whose specific focus was interrogating the CD4+ T cell memory repertoire. Peripheral blood mononuclear cells were isolated and cryopreserved according to standard operating procedures, and serum was stored at -80 degrees C. The staining relied on CD3-PerCP (BW264/56), CD4-APC (RPA-T4), CD45RO-PE (UCHT1) and CD8-Pacific Orange (3B5) antibodies, and Sytox blue was used to exclude non-viable cells.

This sample stems from a study of memory CD4+ T cells and cytomegalovirus serostatus (dated by TCRdb to between 2018 and 2021). In terms of the full investigation: A total of about 33 healthy Belgian adults, of whom 9 were CMV seropositive and 24 were CMV seronegative, were included in the cohort. The study sequenced CD4+ memory TCRbeta repertoires of a Belgian cohort with known cytomegalovirus serostatus to replicate a published TCR-based CMV serostatus classifier.

Study-wide findings and limitations: The results were interpreted as suggesting that the CMV-associated TCR signature is mostly present in the CD4+ memory repertoire. Only CD4+CD45RO+ memory cells were sequenced, unlike the original study, which covered naive and memory CD4+ and CD8+ populations. On the Belgian cohort, the classifier built on the original framework reached a median bootstrapped AUC of about 0.95, with a 95% CI of 0.76-1.00. Among the 150 to 200 previously reported CMV-associated TCRbeta sequences, some 70 showed up in the CD4+ memory repertoires, with each one found in between one and five individuals. For CMV serostatus prediction, a median bootstrapped AUC of roughly 0.94 was reached with the original framework, and a median bootstrapped AUC of approximately 0.89 was reached with a US-trained random forest.

The rearrangement combines TRBV29-1 with TRBJ2-5, with TRBD1 matching 11 junction bases. Sequenced sample: memory CD4+ T cells from blood. The TCR originated in an adult in good health and CMV-seropositive. The nucleotide sequence reads TGCAGCGTTGAGCTTGGGACAGGGGGAGAGACCCAGTACTTC. Translation gives CSVELGTGGETQYF.